This T cell receptor (beta chain) was recorded in a study of blood T cell repertoires in COVID-19 (dated by TCRdb to 2018 to 2021). A note on the overall study: Samples covering the acute and convalescent phases of COVID-19 were provided by collaborators in the United States, Italy and Spain. Sample metadata almost always included a de-identified subject ID, COVID-19 status, age in years and sex. Where available, HLA class I and class II types were taken from metadata supplied by the sample provider and were not determined by assay-based typing. The repertoires were made available in a free public database intended to serve as a resource for research on the immune response to SARS-CoV-2. Subjects who had been exposed to COVID-19, were actively infected with it, or had recovered from it provided the deeply sampled blood TCRbeta repertoires that made up the dataset. The material from the prospective study consisted of cDNA or gDNA derived from T cells, B-cell-depleted T cells, or PBMCs. The samples were drawn from the first 160 participants of the ongoing ImmuneRACE study and from 1,254 subjects provided by 6 global collaborators.

Comment on this clone: Its binding antigen is unknown. No base quality values were provided; no much bigger clone lies one nucleotide off.

The immunoSEQ Assay, a bias-controlled multiplex PCR, was used to amplify TCRbeta CDR3 regions from genomic DNA. In the authors' own workflow: The number of nucleated cells in each sample was estimated from the amplification of reference gene primers within the assay. To quantify the absolute abundance of each unique TCRbeta CDR3 rearrangement, sequence reads were collapsed and filtered. For each sample, productive Simpson clonality was calculated as the square root of Simpson's diversity index over productive rearrangements. Drawn from immuneACCESS, this table holds only the in-frame rearrangements with V and J called that TCRdb kept. Clones are partly lost; checked studies trace under half to an unresolved V gene and leave the rest unexplained. That table supplies the V and J calls and clone size; D and trimming were determined from the DNA. The sample contains fewer than 350,000 clones, around 90% of them found a single time. About 2.3% of the sample is in the top ten clones.

The research as a whole found: The amount of clinical and demographic metadata varied by source and participant and was provided uncurated.

The CDR1 and CDR2 encoded by the germline V gene (reference sequence) are GTSNPN and SVGIG. The germline V end is reduced by 2 bases and the J end by 4 bases; junction bases left unmatched: 8. Reading from cysteine to phenylalanine, the CDR3 counts 15 amino acids. Only CDR3 DNA is held: 45 bases, read in frame from base 1. Enrolling through a virtual design, the prospective study's participants ranged in age from roughly 18 to 95 years and lived across some 22 United States geographic areas. In the prospective study, cohorts were assigned on the basis of participant-reported clinical history obtained from a screening survey and a study questionnaire. In the prospective study, whole blood, serum and a nasopharyngeal or oropharyngeal swab were collected from each participant by mobile phlebotomists. Over a 2-month period, participants in the prospective study had the option of providing additional blood draws and questionnaires. Before DNA extraction, blood samples from the prospective study were shipped at room temperature or frozen.

Sequencing was carried out using PBMCs or T cells enriched from blood (not recorded which). The chain joins TRBV30 to TRBJ1-2; 9 bases in between match TRBD1. The clonotype was recovered from a woman aged 40 to 55 with acute COVID-19. The DNA is TGTGCCTGGAGTCCACTCTCGACAGGGGGCTATGGCTACACCTTC. This gives the protein CAWSPLSTGGYGYTF.